Given below is one T cell receptor (beta chain) in context. This record comes from a study of blood T cell repertoires in COVID-19. Study in general: From the United States, Italy and Spain came samples of acute and convalescent COVID-19. PBMCs, B-cell-depleted T cells, or T cells provided the cDNA or gDNA that made up the material.

In the source study's methods: Scientists estimated how many nucleated cells there were by amplifying reference gene primers. Measured with immunoSEQ multiplex PCR; TCRdb has only the in-frame clones, and not every one. The V and J calls and clone size are taken from that table; D and trimming were inferred from the DNA. The sample shows roughly 300,000 clones, 75% to 85% of them seen only once. Germline trimming cut 8 bases from V and 2 bases from J; bases unmatched to any gene: 9. Germline-derived CDR1 and CDR2 are LGHDT and YNNKEL (reference sequence). The CDR3 runs to 16 residues. The chain couples TRBV3-1 (or the pseudogene TRBV3-2) to TRBJ2-6, with 7 bases identical to TRBD1. Sequenced input: peripheral blood. The sequence came from a human donor in a cohort sampled during active COVID-19. The CDR3 DNA reads as TGTGCCAGCCGGGACAGACGAACCCCTGGGGCCAACGTCCTGACTTTC. It is translated as CASRDRRTPGANVLTF.